A selection of T cell receptor beta chains follows, all from one sample in a study of blood T cell repertoires in COVID-19. Here immunoSEQ multiplex PCR was the method, and the copy in TCRdb shows in-frame clones only, minus some. The table includes about 260,000 clones, approximately 89% detected once. Material for sequencing was PBMCs or T cells enriched from blood (not recorded which). The receptors here all came from a middle-aged woman with acute COVID-19. CDR3s include the opening cysteine and the closing phenylalanine or tryptophan. The D gene is left open where the match is weak. Clone size, where shown, is once, few, many, or a class for clones that have expanded.

d_call: -; j_call: TRBJ1-1; v_call: TRBV18; clone_size: -; cdr3_aa: CASSPPQGGNTEAFF; cdr3_nt: TGTGCCAGCTCACCACCTCAGGGAGGTAACACTGAAGCTTTCTTT
d_call: TRBD1; j_call: TRBJ1-1; v_call: TRBV11-2; clone_size: -; cdr3_aa: CASSSVPGQGSDTEAFF; cdr3_nt: TGTGCCAGCAGCTCCGTCCCGGGACAGGGGTCGGACACTGAAGCTTTCTTT
d_call: -; j_call: TRBJ2-5; v_call: TRBV7-2; clone_size: -; cdr3_aa: CASSFQIEAQETQYF; cdr3_nt: TGTGCCAGCAGCTTTCAGATAGAGGCCCAGGAGACCCAGTACTTC
d_call: -; j_call: TRBJ2-1; v_call: TRBV28; clone_size: -; cdr3_aa: CASSPGQNNEQFF; cdr3_nt: TGTGCCAGCAGCCCGGGACAAAACAATGAGCAGTTCTTC
d_call: -; j_call: TRBJ1-2; v_call: TRBV4-3; clone_size: -; cdr3_aa: CASSQTGSWNYGYTF; cdr3_nt: TGCGCCAGCAGCCAAACAGGGTCTTGGAACTATGGCTACACCTTC
d_call: -; j_call: TRBJ1-2; v_call: TRBV30; clone_size: -; cdr3_aa: CAWSVSLFYGYTF; cdr3_nt: TGTGCCTGGAGTGTATCCCTTTTCTATGGCTACACCTTC
d_call: -; j_call: TRBJ1-3; v_call: TRBV7-6; clone_size: -; cdr3_aa: CASSLSQGIAGNTIYF; cdr3_nt: TGTGCCAGCAGCTTATCTCAGGGGATCGCTGGAAACACCATATATTTT
d_call: TRBD1; j_call: TRBJ1-3; v_call: TRBV7-2; clone_size: once; cdr3_aa: CASSLAGTGRGNTIYF; cdr3_nt: TGTGCCAGCAGCTTAGCTGGGACAGGGAGGGGAAACACCATATATTTT
d_call: -; j_call: TRBJ1-4; v_call: TRBV10-3; clone_size: -; cdr3_aa: CAISGSRGANEKLFF; cdr3_nt: TGTGCCATCAGTGGGAGCCGGGGGGCTAATGAAAAACTGTTTTTT
d_call: -; j_call: TRBJ1-2; v_call: TRBV6-5; clone_size: few; cdr3_aa: CASSSHQLLGYTF; cdr3_nt: TGTGCCAGCAGTTCCCATCAATTACTCGGCTACACCTTC
d_call: TRBD2; j_call: TRBJ2-5; v_call: TRBV12-5; clone_size: -; cdr3_aa: CASAEGLAGGPRETQYF; cdr3_nt: TGTGCTAGTGCCGAAGGACTAGCGGGAGGGCCCCGGGAGACCCAGTACTTC
d_call: TRBD1; j_call: TRBJ1-4; v_call: TRBV19; clone_size: few; cdr3_aa: CASRDRGDNEKLFF; cdr3_nt: TGTGCCAGTAGGGACAGGGGAGATAATGAAAAACTGTTTTTT
d_call: TRBD2; j_call: TRBJ2-1; v_call: TRBV10-3; clone_size: -; cdr3_aa: CAINRLAGGDNEQFF; cdr3_nt: TGTGCCATCAATCGGCTAGCGGGAGGGGACAATGAGCAGTTCTTC
d_call: TRBD2; j_call: TRBJ2-1; v_call: TRBV6-5; clone_size: -; cdr3_aa: CASSSTSASYNEQFF; cdr3_nt: TGTGCCAGCAGTTCAACTAGCGCCAGCTACAATGAGCAGTTCTTC
d_call: -; j_call: TRBJ1-1; v_call: TRBV11-2; clone_size: -; cdr3_aa: CASSLDRGFGAYTNTEAFF; cdr3_nt: TGTGCCAGCAGCTTAGATAGGGGGTTCGGGGCATATACGAACACTGAAGCTTTCTTT
d_call: TRBD2; j_call: TRBJ2-1; v_call: TRBV10-3; clone_size: -; cdr3_aa: CAISVRGGDEQFF; cdr3_nt: TGTGCCATCAGTGTGCGGGGGGGTGATGAGCAGTTCTTC
d_call: TRBD1; j_call: TRBJ1-5; v_call: TRBV19; clone_size: -; cdr3_aa: CASSPKGQGSNQPQHF; cdr3_nt: TGTGCCAGTAGTCCGAAAGGACAGGGTTCGAATCAGCCCCAGCATTTT
d_call: -; j_call: TRBJ1-3; v_call: TRBV7-9; clone_size: -; cdr3_aa: CASSGLTVRVISNTIYF; cdr3_nt: TGTGCCAGCAGCGGTCTAACGGTCAGGGTGATATCTAACACCATATATTTT
d_call: -; j_call: TRBJ1-2; v_call: TRBV7-9; clone_size: once; cdr3_aa: CASSFQGVGYTF; cdr3_nt: TGTGCCAGCAGCTTTCAGGGTGTTGGCTACACCTTC
d_call: -; j_call: TRBJ1-1; v_call: TRBV18; clone_size: -; cdr3_aa: CASSDIQGNTEAFF; cdr3_nt: TGTGCCAGCTCAGACATCCAGGGCAACACTGAAGCTTTCTTT
d_call: TRBD1; j_call: TRBJ1-1; v_call: TRBV30; clone_size: -; cdr3_aa: CAWSVPGDRWNTEAFF; cdr3_nt: TGTGCCTGGAGTGTACCGGGGGACAGGTGGAACACTGAAGCTTTCTTT
d_call: -; j_call: TRBJ1-2; v_call: TRBV19; clone_size: once; cdr3_aa: CASSIDNYYGYTF; cdr3_nt: TGTGCCAGTAGTATAGACAACTACTATGGCTACACCTTC
d_call: -; j_call: TRBJ1-4; v_call: TRBV5-8; clone_size: -; cdr3_aa: CASSGRTATNEKLFF; cdr3_nt: TGTGCCAGCAGCGGGCGGACAGCAACTAATGAAAAACTGTTTTTT
d_call: -; j_call: TRBJ2-5; v_call: TRBV29-1; clone_size: -; cdr3_aa: CSGEQGEGETQYF; cdr3_nt: TGCAGCGGAGAACAGGGTGAGGGGGAGACCCAGTACTTC
d_call: TRBD2; j_call: TRBJ2-3; v_call: TRBV5-1; clone_size: -; cdr3_aa: CASSPGLAEDTDTQYF; cdr3_nt: TGCGCCAGCAGCCCCGGACTAGCAGAGGACACAGATACGCAGTATTTT
d_call: TRBD2; j_call: TRBJ2-1; v_call: TRBV6-6; clone_size: few; cdr3_aa: CASSKAGGTYNEQFF; cdr3_nt: TGTGCCAGCAGCAAAGCGGGGGGGACCTACAATGAGCAGTTCTTC
d_call: TRBD1; j_call: TRBJ1-2; v_call: TRBV6-5; clone_size: -; cdr3_aa: CASRRQGAVYGYTF; cdr3_nt: TGTGCCAGCAGACGACAGGGTGCGGTCTATGGCTACACCTTC
d_call: -; j_call: TRBJ2-5; v_call: TRBV9; clone_size: -; cdr3_aa: CASSRSPMTVRQQETQYF; cdr3_nt: TGTGCCAGCAGCCGTAGCCCCATGACGGTGCGGCAACAAGAGACCCAGTACTTC
d_call: TRBD1; j_call: TRBJ2-4; v_call: TRBV15; clone_size: once; cdr3_aa: CATSRAGGAGENIQYF; cdr3_nt: TGTGCCACCAGCAGAGCAGGGGGAGCAGGAGAAAACATTCAGTACTTC
d_call: TRBD2; j_call: TRBJ2-1; v_call: TRBV10-2; clone_size: medium-sized; cdr3_aa: CASSESGLAHNEQFF; cdr3_nt: TGCGCCAGCAGTGAGTCGGGACTAGCCCACAATGAGCAGTTCTTC
d_call: -; j_call: TRBJ1-6; v_call: TRBV6-5; clone_size: -; cdr3_aa: CASTPGIRGSLHF; cdr3_nt: TGTGCCAGCACCCCGGGTATTCGGGGATCCCTCCACTTT
d_call: TRBD1; j_call: TRBJ1-3; v_call: TRBV4-3; clone_size: once; cdr3_aa: CASSRAGQANTIYF; cdr3_nt: TGCGCCAGCAGCCGGGCGGGACAGGCAAACACCATATATTTT
d_call: -; j_call: TRBJ1-1; v_call: TRBV9; clone_size: -; cdr3_aa: CASSVDDRENTEAFF; cdr3_nt: TGTGCCAGCAGCGTAGATGACAGAGAGAACACTGAAGCTTTCTTT
d_call: TRBD1; j_call: TRBJ1-5; v_call: TRBV30; clone_size: -; cdr3_aa: CAWSVGGGQPQHF; cdr3_nt: TGTGCCTGGAGTGTAGGGGGCGGACAGCCCCAGCATTTT
d_call: -; j_call: TRBJ1-1; v_call: TRBV3-1/TRBV3-2; clone_size: -; cdr3_aa: CASSPRTNEAFF; cdr3_nt: TGTGCCAGCAGCCCCCGGACAAATGAAGCTTTCTTT
d_call: -; j_call: TRBJ2-7; v_call: TRBV7-9; clone_size: -; cdr3_aa: CASSPTGLGSYEQYF; cdr3_nt: TGTGCCAGCAGCCCAACAGGTTTAGGTTCCTACGAGCAGTACTTC
d_call: TRBD2; j_call: TRBJ2-4; v_call: TRBV19; clone_size: -; cdr3_aa: CASSPWGGGAKNIQYF; cdr3_nt: TGTGCCAGTAGTCCCTGGGGGGGAGGAGCCAAAAACATTCAGTACTTC
d_call: TRBD2; j_call: TRBJ2-1; v_call: TRBV24-1; clone_size: -; cdr3_aa: CATSDHPTSGRSYNEQFF; cdr3_nt: TGTGCCACCAGTGACCACCCCACTAGCGGGAGATCCTACAATGAGCAGTTCTTC
d_call: TRBD1; j_call: TRBJ1-3; v_call: TRBV3-1/TRBV3-2; clone_size: -; cdr3_aa: CASSQFGTGVLFGNTIYF; cdr3_nt: TGTGCCAGCAGCCAATTCGGAACAGGGGTTTTGTTTGGAAACACCATATATTTT